This TCR beta chain was observed in a study of shared clonotypes between healthy human individuals. Background on the study: CD8 memory received one plate per donor, CD8 naive two, CD4 memory three and CD4 naive three.

The germline V and J ends were trimmed by 0 bases and 4 bases, with 6 bases remaining between them. CDR1 is SEHNR and CDR2 is FQNEAQ in the germline V gene (reference sequence). CDR3 length: 13 residues. Repertoires were generated with immunoSEQ multiplex PCR, while TCRdb's copy carries only in-frame clones and drops some. The sample gives roughly 2.5 million clones, around nine tenths of which show up once; over 0.12% is in the top ten. Study-level points and caveats: Naive subsets tended to show greater estimated richness than memory subsets. Collection of samples was limited to blood; tissue repertoires likely differ.

With respect to this clone: Its specificity is not known.

The V and J genes are TRBV7-9 and TRBJ1-2; D ambiguous. The receptor comes from a man younger than 35 in good health. The sequenced sample was naive CD4+ T cells sorted from blood. Subset of the sample: CD45RA+ positively selected. CDR3 sequence: CASSLAGSYGYTF. The CDR3 DNA follows: TGTGCCAGCAGCTTAGCAGGGTCCTATGGCTACACCTTC.